What follows describes a single T cell receptor (beta chain). Its antigen is not known. This CDR3 is built from 15 residues. V dropped 8 bases and J dropped 4; count of bases not matched to a gene: 10. The germline CDR1 and CDR2 sequences are SNHLY and FYNNEI. These data are taken from a study of cytomegalovirus exposure and HLA in healthy donors. Study outcomes and limitations: Most CMV-associated TCR beta chains appeared HLA-restricted in a later analysis. A few CMV-associated chains were confirmed in vitro to be specific for CMV antigens.

The PCR had 60 Vbeta and 13 Jbeta primers. The assay was immunoSEQ multiplex PCR, and TCRdb's table has in-frame clones only and misses some. This table has about 260,000 clones, roughly 70% appearing once. The receptor was isolated from a female donor in good health and CMV-seronegative. V gene TRBV2 combines with J gene TRBJ1-4, with 7 positions matching TRBD1. The sequenced material came from PBMCs. Written as DNA, the CDR3 is TGTGCCAGCGCACGCGAGGGACAGCTTAATGAAAAACTGTTTTTT. This codes for CASAREGQLNEKLFF.